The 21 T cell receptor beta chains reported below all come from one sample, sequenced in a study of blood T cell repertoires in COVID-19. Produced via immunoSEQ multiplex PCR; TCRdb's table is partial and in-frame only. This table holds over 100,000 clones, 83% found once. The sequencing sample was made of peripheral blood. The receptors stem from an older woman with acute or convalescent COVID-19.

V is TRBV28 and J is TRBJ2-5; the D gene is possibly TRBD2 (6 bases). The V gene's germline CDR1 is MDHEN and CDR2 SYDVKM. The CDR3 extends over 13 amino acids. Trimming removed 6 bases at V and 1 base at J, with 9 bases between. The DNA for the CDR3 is TGTGCCAGCAGGGCGGGACTCCAAGAGACCCAGTACTTC. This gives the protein CASRAGLQETQYF.

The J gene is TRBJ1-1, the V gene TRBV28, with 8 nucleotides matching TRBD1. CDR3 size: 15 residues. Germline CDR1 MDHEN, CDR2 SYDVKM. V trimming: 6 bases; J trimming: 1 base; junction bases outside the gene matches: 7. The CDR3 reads CASRTTGAGNTEAFF. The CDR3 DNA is TGTGCCAGCAGAACGACAGGGGCCGGGAACACTGAAGCTTTCTTT.

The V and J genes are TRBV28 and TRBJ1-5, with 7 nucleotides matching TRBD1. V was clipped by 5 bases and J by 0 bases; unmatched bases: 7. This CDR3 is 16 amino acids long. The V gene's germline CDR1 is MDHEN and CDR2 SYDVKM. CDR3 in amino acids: CASSLIRGYSNQPQHF. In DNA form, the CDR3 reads TGTGCCAGCAGTCTTATCAGGGGGTATAGCAATCAGCCCCAGCATTTT.

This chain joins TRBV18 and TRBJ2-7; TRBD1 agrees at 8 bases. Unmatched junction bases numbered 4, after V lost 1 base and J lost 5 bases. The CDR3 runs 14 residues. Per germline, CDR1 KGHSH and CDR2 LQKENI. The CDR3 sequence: CASSPLDRGHEQYF. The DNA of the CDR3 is TGTGCCAGCTCACCACTAGACAGGGGCCACGAGCAGTACTTC.

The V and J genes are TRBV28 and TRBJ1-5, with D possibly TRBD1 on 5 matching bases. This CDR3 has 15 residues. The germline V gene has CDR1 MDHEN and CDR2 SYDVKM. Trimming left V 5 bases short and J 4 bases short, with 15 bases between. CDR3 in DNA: TGTGCCAGCAGTCCCACAGGTAGAATAAATCAGCCCCAGCATTTT. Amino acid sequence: CASSPTGRINQPQHF. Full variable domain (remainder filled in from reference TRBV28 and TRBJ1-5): DVKVTQSSRYLVKRTGEKVFLECVQDMDHENMFWYRQDPGLGLRLIYFSYDVKMKEKGDIPEGYSVSREKKERFSLILESASTNQTSMYLCASSPTGRINQPQHFGDGTRLSIL.

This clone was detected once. The CDR3 DNA reads TGTGCCAGCAGCGGCAGCTCCTATAATTCACCCCTCCACTTT. It encodes CASSGSSYNSPLHF. This chain links TRBV7-9 with TRBJ1-6; D call uncertain. This CDR3 comprises 14 residues. CDR1 SEHNR and CDR2 FQNEAQ come from the germline V gene (reference sequence). Trimming cost V 5 bases and J 0 bases, with 5 bases left between them.

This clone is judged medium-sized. CDR3 protein: CASSQDRAGLGNNQPQHF. Here the CDR3 DNA reads TGTGCCAGCAGCCAAGATAGGGCGGGGTTGGGGAACAATCAGCCCCAGCATTTT. The chain joins TRBV4-2 to TRBJ1-5; D unresolved. V lost 0 bases to trimming and J lost 3 bases, with 18 bases between them. The germline gives CDR1 LGHNA, CDR2 YNFKEQ. This CDR3 is built from 18 residues.

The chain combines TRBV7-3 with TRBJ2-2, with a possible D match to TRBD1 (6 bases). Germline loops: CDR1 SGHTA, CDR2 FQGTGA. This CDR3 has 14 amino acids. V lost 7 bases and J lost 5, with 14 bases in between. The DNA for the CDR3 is TGTGCCAGCAAGAGCCCAGGGGCGACCGGGGAGCTGTTTTTT. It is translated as CASKSPGATGELFF.

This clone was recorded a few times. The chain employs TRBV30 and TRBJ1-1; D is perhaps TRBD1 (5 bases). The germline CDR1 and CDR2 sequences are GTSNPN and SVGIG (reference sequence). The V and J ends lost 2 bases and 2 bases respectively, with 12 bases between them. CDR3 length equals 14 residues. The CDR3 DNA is TGTGCCTGGAGTCAGGGAGGGAAAAACACTGAAGCTTTCTTT. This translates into CAWSQGGKNTEAFF.

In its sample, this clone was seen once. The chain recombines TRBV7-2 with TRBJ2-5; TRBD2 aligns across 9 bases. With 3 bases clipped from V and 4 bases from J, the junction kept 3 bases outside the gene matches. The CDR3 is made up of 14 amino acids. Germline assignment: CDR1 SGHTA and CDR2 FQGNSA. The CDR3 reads CASSFNSGGETQYF. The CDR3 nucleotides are TGTGCCAGCAGCTTCAATAGCGGGGGAGAGACCCAGTACTTC.

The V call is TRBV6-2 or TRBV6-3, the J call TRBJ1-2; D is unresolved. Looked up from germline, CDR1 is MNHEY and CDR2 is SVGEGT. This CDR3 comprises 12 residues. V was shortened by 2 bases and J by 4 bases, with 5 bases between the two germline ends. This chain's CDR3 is CASSYEVYGYTF. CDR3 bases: TGTGCCAGCAGTTACGAGGTCTATGGCTACACCTTC.

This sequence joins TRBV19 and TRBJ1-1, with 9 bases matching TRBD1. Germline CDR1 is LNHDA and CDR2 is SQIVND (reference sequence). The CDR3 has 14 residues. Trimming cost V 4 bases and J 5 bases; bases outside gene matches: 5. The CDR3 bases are TGTGCCAGTAGTAACAGGGGGCAGTGGACTGAAGCTTTCTTT. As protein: CASSNRGQWTEAFF.

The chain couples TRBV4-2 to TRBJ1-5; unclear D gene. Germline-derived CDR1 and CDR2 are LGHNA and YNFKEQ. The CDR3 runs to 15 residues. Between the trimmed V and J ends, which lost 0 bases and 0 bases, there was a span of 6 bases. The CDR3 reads CASSQDNRSNQPQHF. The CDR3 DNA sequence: TGTGCCAGCAGCCAAGATAATCGTAGCAATCAGCCCCAGCATTTT.

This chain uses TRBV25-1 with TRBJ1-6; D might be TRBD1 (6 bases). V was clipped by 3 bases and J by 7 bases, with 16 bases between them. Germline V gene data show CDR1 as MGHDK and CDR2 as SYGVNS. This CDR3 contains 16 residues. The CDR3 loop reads CASSEPGVLTNSPLHF. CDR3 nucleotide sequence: TGTGCCAGCAGTGAGCCAGGGGTGTTGACAAATTCACCCCTCCACTTT.

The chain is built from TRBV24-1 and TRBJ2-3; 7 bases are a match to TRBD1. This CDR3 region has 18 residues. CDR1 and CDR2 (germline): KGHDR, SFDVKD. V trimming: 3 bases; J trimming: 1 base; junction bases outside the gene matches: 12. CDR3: CATSDAAGGTAGTDTQYF. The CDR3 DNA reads TGTGCCACCAGTGATGCCGCCGGTGGGACAGCGGGCACAGATACGCAGTATTTT.

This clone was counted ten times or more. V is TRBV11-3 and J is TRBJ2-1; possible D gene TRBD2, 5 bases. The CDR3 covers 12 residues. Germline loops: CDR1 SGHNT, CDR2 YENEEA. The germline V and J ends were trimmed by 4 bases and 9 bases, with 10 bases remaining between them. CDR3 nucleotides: TGTGCCAGCAGCTCTAGCCTAAGTGAGCAGTTCTTC. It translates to CASSSSLSEQFF. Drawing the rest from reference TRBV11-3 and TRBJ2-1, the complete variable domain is EAGVVQSPRYKIIEKKQPVAFWCNPISGHNTLYWYLQNLGQGPELLIRYENEEAVDDSQLPKDRFSAERLKGVDSTLKIQPAELGDSAVYLCASSSSLSEQFFGPGTRLTVL.

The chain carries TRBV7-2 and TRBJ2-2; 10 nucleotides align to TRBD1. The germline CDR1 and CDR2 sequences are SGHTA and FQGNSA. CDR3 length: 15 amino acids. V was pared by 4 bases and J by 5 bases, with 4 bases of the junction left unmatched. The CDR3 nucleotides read TGTGCCAGCAGCTGGGGACAGGGGCGGACCGGGGAGCTGTTTTTT. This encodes CASSWGQGRTGELFF.

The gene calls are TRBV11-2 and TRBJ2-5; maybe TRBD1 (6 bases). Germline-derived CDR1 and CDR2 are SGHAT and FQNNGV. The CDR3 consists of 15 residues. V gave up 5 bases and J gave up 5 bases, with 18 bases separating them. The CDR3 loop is CASSPQGQEWETQYF. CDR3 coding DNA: TGTGCCAGCAGCCCCCAGGGGCAGGAGTGGGAGACCCAGTACTTC.

DNA of the CDR3: TGTGCCAGCAGTACCCAGGGGGCTATTAATGAAAAACTGTTTTTT. Encoded protein: CASSTQGAINEKLFF. The rearrangement joins TRBV27 to TRBJ1-4; 8 nucleotides agree with TRBD1. The CDR3 has 15 amino acids. V was pared by 5 bases and J by 4 bases, with 6 bases of the junction left unmatched. Germline-derived CDR1 and CDR2 are MNHEY and SMNVEV (reference sequence).

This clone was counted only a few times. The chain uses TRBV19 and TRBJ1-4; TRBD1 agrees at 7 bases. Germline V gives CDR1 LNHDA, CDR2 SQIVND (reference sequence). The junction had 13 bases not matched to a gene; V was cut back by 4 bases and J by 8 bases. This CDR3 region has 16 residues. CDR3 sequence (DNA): TGTGCCAGTAGTACGACAGGGCCACGGGCGGGAGAAAAACTGTTTTTT. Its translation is CASSTTGPRAGEKLFF.

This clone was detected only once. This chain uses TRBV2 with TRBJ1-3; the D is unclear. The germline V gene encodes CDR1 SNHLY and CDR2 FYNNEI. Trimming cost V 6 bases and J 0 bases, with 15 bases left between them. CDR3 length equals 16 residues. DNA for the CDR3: TGTGCCAGCAGCCCCCAGGTGTCACCCTCTGGAAACACCATATATTTT. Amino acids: CASSPQVSPSGNTIYF.